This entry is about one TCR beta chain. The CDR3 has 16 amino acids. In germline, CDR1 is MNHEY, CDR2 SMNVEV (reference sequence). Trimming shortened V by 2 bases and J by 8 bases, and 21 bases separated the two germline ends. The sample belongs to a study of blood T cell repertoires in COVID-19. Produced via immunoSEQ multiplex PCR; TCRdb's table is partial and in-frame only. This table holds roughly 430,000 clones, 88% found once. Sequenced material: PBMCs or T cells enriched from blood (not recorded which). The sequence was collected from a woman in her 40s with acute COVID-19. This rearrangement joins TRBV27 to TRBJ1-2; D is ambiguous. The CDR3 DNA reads TGTGCCAGCAGTTTAATAAACCCGGGGAGACCCTACGGCTACACCTTC. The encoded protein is CASSLINPGRPYGYTF.